The clone carrying this T cell receptor beta chain was picked up a small number of times. Its antigen remains unknown. The source of the sample is a study of identical twins. Germline lookup yields CDR1 SQVTM and CDR2 ANQGSEA. V dropped 5 bases and J dropped 6; count of bases not matched to a gene: 4. The CDR3 is made up of 13 amino acids. Study results and limitations: There were fewer insertions in abundant cord blood beta clonotypes, but memory repertoires showed no such pattern.

cDNA molecules carried unique molecular identifiers, and template switching added a universal primer site. TCRdb re-called the 5' RACE reads with MiXCR, one entry per CDR3 protein. The sample consists of about 240,000 distinct CDR3 sequences, about 10% of them appearing once. The TCR originated in a man between 50 and 59 years old in good health. This chain joins TRBV29-1 and TRBJ2-1; 10 nucleotides line up with TRBD2. Sample: memory T cells sorted from blood. CDR3 sequence reads: CSVRAGGANEQFF. CDR3 DNA: TGCAGCGTTCGAGCGGGAGGGGCCAATGAGCAGTTCTTC.